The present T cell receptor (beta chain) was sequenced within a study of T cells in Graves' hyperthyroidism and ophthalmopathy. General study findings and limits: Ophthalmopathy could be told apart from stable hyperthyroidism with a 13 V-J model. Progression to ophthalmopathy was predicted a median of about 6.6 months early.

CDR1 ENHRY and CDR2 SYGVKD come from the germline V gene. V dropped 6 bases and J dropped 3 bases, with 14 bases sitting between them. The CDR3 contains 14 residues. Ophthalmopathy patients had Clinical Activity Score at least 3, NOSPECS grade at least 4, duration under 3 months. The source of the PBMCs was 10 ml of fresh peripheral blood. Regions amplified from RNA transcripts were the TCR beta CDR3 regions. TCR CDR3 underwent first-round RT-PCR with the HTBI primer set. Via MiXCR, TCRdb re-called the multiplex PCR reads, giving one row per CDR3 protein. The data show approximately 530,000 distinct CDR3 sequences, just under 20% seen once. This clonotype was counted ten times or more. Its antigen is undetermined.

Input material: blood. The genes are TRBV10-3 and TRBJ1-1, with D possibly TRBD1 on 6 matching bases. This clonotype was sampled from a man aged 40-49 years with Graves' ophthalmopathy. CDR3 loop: CAIRTQGLDTEAFF. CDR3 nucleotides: TGTGCCATCAGGACCCAGGGGCTTGACACTGAAGCTTTCTTT.